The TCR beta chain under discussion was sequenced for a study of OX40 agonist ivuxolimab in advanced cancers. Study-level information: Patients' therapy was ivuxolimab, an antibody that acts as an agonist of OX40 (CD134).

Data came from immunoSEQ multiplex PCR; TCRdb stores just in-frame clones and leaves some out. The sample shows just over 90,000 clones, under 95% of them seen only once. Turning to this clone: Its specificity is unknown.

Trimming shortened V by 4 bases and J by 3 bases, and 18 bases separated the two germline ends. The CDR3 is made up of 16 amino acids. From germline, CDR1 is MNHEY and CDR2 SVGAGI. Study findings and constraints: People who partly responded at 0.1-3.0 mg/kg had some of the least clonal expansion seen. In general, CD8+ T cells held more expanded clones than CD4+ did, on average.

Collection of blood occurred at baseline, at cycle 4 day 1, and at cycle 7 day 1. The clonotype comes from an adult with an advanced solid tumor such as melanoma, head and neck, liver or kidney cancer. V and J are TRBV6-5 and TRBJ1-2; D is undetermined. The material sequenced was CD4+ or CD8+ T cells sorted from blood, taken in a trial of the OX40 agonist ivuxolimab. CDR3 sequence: CASSLRLHRVDYGYTF. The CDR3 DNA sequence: TGTGCCAGCAGTTTACGCCTCCATAGGGTCGACTATGGCTACACCTTC.